The 23 T cell receptor beta chains presented below share a single source sample, sequenced in a study of cytomegalovirus exposure and HLA in healthy donors (dated by TCRdb to about 2017). To prepare the library, the immunoSEQ multiplex PCR assay was applied. The multiplex PCR relied on a mix of 60 forward primers for TCR Vbeta segments and 13 reverse primers for TCR Jbeta segments. Imported from immuneACCESS, the table was reduced by TCRdb to in-frame sequences with V and J called. These copies leave out some clones; in studies compared against another copy, an unresolved V gene accounts for under half, and the cause of the remainder is not known. Across this sample there are about 93,000 clones, with 80% seen only once. The ten largest clones represent 6% to 9.5% of the sample. Sequences were obtained from PBMCs. All receptors come from a man aged 30 to 39 in good health and CMV-seronegative.

The chain joins TRBV7-9 to TRBJ2-7, with D possibly being TRBD1 (6 bases). Germline-derived CDR1 and CDR2 are SEHNR and FQNEAQ (reference sequence). V lost 0 bases and J lost 4, with 19 bases in between. The CDR3 consists of 17 residues. As DNA, the CDR3 is TGTGCCAGCAGCTTAGCGGGACGCAGGGGCCTCAGGTACGAGCAGTACTTC. Its translation is CASSLAGRRGLRYEQYF. Filled out from reference TRBV7-9 and TRBJ2-7, the complete variable domain reads DTGVSQNPRHKITKRGQNVTFRCDPISEHNRLYWYRQTLGQGPEFLTYFQNEAQLEKSRLLSDRFSAERPKGSFSTLEIQRTEQGDSAMYLCASSLAGRRGLRYEQYFGPGTRLTVT.

V gene TRBV25-1 combines with J gene TRBJ1-1, with 8 bases identical to TRBD1. The CDR3 runs 15 residues. CDR1 and CDR2 from the germline V gene are MGHDK and SYGVNS. Trimming removed 4 bases from V and 1 base from J; junction bases left unmatched: 5. CDR3 protein: CASSGWTGSNTEAFF. The CDR3 DNA reads as TGTGCCAGCAGTGGGTGGACAGGGTCGAACACTGAAGCTTTCTTT.

This chain links TRBV4-2 with TRBJ1-6; 8 bases agree with TRBD1. Germline-derived CDR1 and CDR2 are LGHNA and YNFKEQ. V lost 0 bases and J lost 10; bases outside the gene matches: 5. The CDR3 length is 15 residues. The CDR3 loop reads CASSQDLGQGSPLHF. CDR3 DNA sequence: TGTGCCAGCAGCCAAGATTTAGGACAGGGCTCACCCCTCCACTTT.

The chain recombines TRBV7-9 with TRBJ2-3; 8 bases agree with TRBD1. CDR3 length: 16 amino acids. CDR1 and CDR2 from the germline V gene are SEHNR and FQNEAQ (reference sequence). Trimming at V came to 6 bases and at J to 4 bases, leaving 12 bases not matched to a gene. CDR3 sequence: CASRFPNGQGPDTQYF. CDR3 coding DNA: TGTGCCAGCAGATTCCCCAACGGACAGGGACCAGATACGCAGTATTTT.

The rearrangement joins TRBV5-1 to TRBJ2-7, with TRBD1 identical over 7 bases. There are 13 residues in the CDR3. V was clipped by 3 bases and J by 3 bases; unmatched bases: 3. Germline V gives CDR1 SGHRS, CDR2 YFSETQ. The CDR3, as DNA: TGCGCCAGCAGCTCCGGACAGGTCTACGAGCAGTACTTC. It codes for CASSSGQVYEQYF.

The rearrangement links TRBV2 to TRBJ2-7, with 9 bases identical to TRBD2. After removal of 3 bases from V and 0 bases from J, the junction contained 0 bases not matched to a gene. Germline loops: CDR1 SNHLY, CDR2 FYNNEI. This CDR3 region has 14 residues. In DNA form, the CDR3 reads TGTGCCAGCAGTGAGACTAGCGGCTCCTACGAGCAGTACTTC. Amino acids: CASSETSGSYEQYF.

The chain recombines TRBV27 with TRBJ1-5; a weak D match, TRBD1 (5 bases). Per germline, CDR1 MNHEY and CDR2 SMNVEV (reference sequence). The CDR3 is 14 amino acids. Trimming cost V 6 bases and J 7 bases, with 16 bases left between them. In DNA form, the CDR3 reads TGTGCCAGCAGCTTGCCCCCCAGGGAACAGCCCCAGCATTTT. It translates to CASSLPPREQPQHF.

The chain couples TRBV4-1 to TRBJ2-1; TRBD2 matches at 8 bases. Germline assignment: CDR1 MGHRA and CDR2 YSYEKL. The V segment lost 0 bases and the J segment 7 bases; nucleotides outside the gene matches: 14. CDR3 length: 18 residues. The CDR3 region has the DNA TGCGCCAGCAGCCAAGATCCCTTTATTGGTAGCGGGGTTAATGAGCAGTTCTTC. It encodes CASSQDPFIGSGVNEQFF.

The chain has TRBV19 and TRBJ2-1; 8 nucleotides align to TRBD1. CDR3 size: 13 residues. Trimming removed 6 bases from V and 7 bases from J; junction bases left unmatched: 5. Germline values: CDR1 LNHDA, CDR2 SQIVND (reference sequence). Here the CDR3 reads CASRSRGLNEQFF. As DNA, the CDR3 is TGTGCCAGTAGGTCCAGGGGGCTGAATGAGCAGTTCTTC.

A word on this clone: One junction end does not reproduce the germline sequence, and a read error may be involved. The chain joins TRBV4-2 to TRBJ2-1, with 9 bases lining up with TRBD2. Germline CDR1 is LGHNA and CDR2 is YNFKEQ. The CDR3 consists of 14 residues. The CDR3: CASSQELAGNEQFF. CDR3 bases: TGTGCCAGCAGTCAAGAGCTAGCGGGGAATGAGCAGTTCTTC.

J is TRBJ2-1 and V is TRBV14; possibly TRBD2 for D (5 bases). From germline, CDR1 is SGHDN and CDR2 FVKESK. Trimming removed 0 bases from V and 8 bases from J, with 14 bases in between. This CDR3 is built from 15 residues. CDR3 residues: CASSQDVGEGDEQFF. The CDR3 DNA reads TGTGCCAGCAGCCAAGACGTCGGCGAGGGCGATGAGCAGTTCTTC.

The rearrangement links TRBV15 to TRBJ1-5; the D is unclear. Looked up from germline, CDR1 is LNHNV and CDR2 is YYDKDF (reference sequence). This CDR3 has 15 residues. Trimming shortened V by 0 bases and J by 6 bases, and 12 bases separated the two germline ends. The CDR3 sequence: CATSRDYEESQPQHF. The CDR3 DNA reads as TGTGCCACCAGCAGAGATTACGAGGAGAGTCAGCCCCAGCATTTT.

This chain joins TRBV7-9 and TRBJ2-3; 9 nucleotides agree with TRBD2. The CDR3 extends over 14 amino acids. From germline, CDR1 is SEHNR and CDR2 FQNEAQ (reference sequence). V trimming: 5 bases; J trimming: 4 bases; junction bases outside the gene matches: 4. The DNA of the CDR3 is TGTGCCAGCAGCCTTAGCGGGGGCGCAGATACGCAGTATTTT. Translating gives CASSLSGGADTQYF.

The J gene is TRBJ2-7, the V gene TRBV2, with a weak D call TRBD2 (5 bases). The V end was cut by 0 bases, the J end by 6 bases, with 9 bases between. This CDR3 comprises 13 residues. Germline CDR1 reads SNHLY; CDR2 reads FYNNEI. Here the CDR3 reads CASSEAVGVEQYF. The DNA for the CDR3 is TGTGCCAGCAGTGAAGCGGTCGGGGTCGAGCAGTACTTC. Full variable domain (remainder filled in from reference TRBV2 and TRBJ2-7): EPEVTQTPSHQVTQMGQEVILRCVPISNHLYFYWYRQILGQKVEFLVSFYNNEISEKSEIFDDQFSVERPDGSNFTLKIRSTKLEDSAMYFCASSEAVGVEQYFGPGTRLTVT.

The CDR3 is CSVTTGPQETQYF. The CDR3 DNA reads as TGCAGCGTTACTACAGGTCCCCAAGAGACCCAGTACTTC. The V gene is TRBV29-1, the J gene TRBJ2-5; maybe TRBD1 (5 bases). The CDR3 runs to 13 residues. CDR1 and CDR2 from the germline V gene are SQVTM and ANQGSEA. With 5 bases removed from V and 1 base from J, the gap between germline ends came to 11 bases. The full variable domain, in which reference TRBV29-1 and TRBJ2-5 provide the parts outside the CDR3, is SAVISQKPSRDICQRGTSLTIQCQVDSQVTMMFWYRQQPGQSLTLIATANQGSEATYESGFVIDKFPISRPNLTFSTLTVSNMSPEDSSIYLCSVTTGPQETQYFGPGTRLLVL.

This sequence joins TRBV30 and TRBJ1-1; D uncertain. This CDR3 contains 13 residues. Germline V gene data show CDR1 as GTSNPN and CDR2 as SVGIG (reference sequence). V was pared by 4 bases and J by 1 base, with 10 bases between. Here the CDR3 DNA reads TGTGCCTGGATTGGGCAGGCGAACACTGAAGCTTTCTTT. Protein product: CAWIGQANTEAFF.

V is TRBV7-2 and J is TRBJ1-1, with TRBD1 matching 9 bases. Unmatched junction bases numbered 9, after V lost 4 bases and J lost 6 bases. There are 15 residues in the CDR3. From germline, CDR1 is SGHTA and CDR2 FQGNSA. The CDR3 loop is CASSSAGTGMAEAFF. In DNA, the CDR3 is TGTGCCAGCAGCTCTGCCGGGACAGGGATGGCTGAAGCTTTCTTT. Drawing the rest from reference TRBV7-2 and TRBJ1-1, the complete variable domain is GAGVSQSPSNKVTEKGKDVELRCDPISGHTALYWYRQSLGQGLEFLIYFQGNSAPDKSGLPSDRFSAERTGGSVSTLTIQRTQQEDSAVYLCASSSAGTGMAEAFFGQGTRLTVV.

The genes are TRBV6-4 and TRBJ2-1; 11 bases fit TRBD1. V lost 4 bases, J lost 8 bases, and 10 bases stayed unmatched. Germline CDR1 reads MRHNA; CDR2 reads SNTAGT. This CDR3 has 16 residues. The CDR3 spells CASSASGTGGGDEQFF. CDR3 in DNA: TGTGCCAGCAGTGCATCTGGGACAGGGGGAGGAGATGAGCAGTTCTTC.

The chain joins TRBV28 to TRBJ1-5, with unresolved D. V was shortened by 6 bases and J by 2 bases, with 14 bases between the two germline ends. Germline lookup yields CDR1 MDHEN and CDR2 SYDVKM. This CDR3 has 15 residues. Here the CDR3 reads CASRMQTLGNQPQHF. In nucleotides, the CDR3 is TGTGCCAGCAGGATGCAGACATTAGGCAATCAGCCCCAGCATTTT.

This chain joins TRBV28 and TRBJ1-1; D remains unclear. From germline, CDR1 is MDHEN and CDR2 SYDVKM. Trimming took 5 bases from V and 3 from J, leaving 19 bases between them. The CDR3 consists of 16 residues. The CDR3 region is CASSIGRRETYTEAFF. The CDR3 DNA reads as TGTGCCAGCAGTATCGGGCGGCGGGAAACGTACACTGAAGCTTTCTTT.

The genes are TRBV7-9 and TRBJ2-5; D may be TRBD2 (6 bases). This CDR3 has 15 amino acids. V lost 5 bases, J lost 2 bases, and 15 bases lay in between. Germline V gene sequence: CDR1 SEHNR, CDR2 FQNEAQ (reference sequence). CDR3 nucleotide sequence: TGTGCCAGCAGCCAGAGGCGGGGCACGCAAGAGACCCAGTACTTC. Translated: CASSQRRGTQETQYF.

CDR3 protein: CAWHRGADSPLHF. CDR3 coding DNA: TGTGCCTGGCACAGGGGAGCCGATTCACCCCTCCACTTT. The gene calls are TRBV30 and TRBJ1-6; TRBD1 matches at 7 bases. The ends lost 5 bases at V and 8 bases at J; junction bases unmatched: 6. The CDR3 contains 13 residues. The V gene's germline CDR1 is GTSNPN and CDR2 SVGIG (reference sequence).

This clone has only one observation. The chain has TRBV6-5 and TRBJ2-5; 7 nucleotides match TRBD1. This CDR3 contains 16 residues. CDR1 MNHEY and CDR2 SVGAGI come from the germline V gene. The trim removed 4 bases at V and 1 base at J, leaving 9 bases unmatched. The CDR3 nucleotides read TGTGCCAGCAGTTCCGTTGTTCGGGACAGCCAAGAGACCCAGTACTTC. It yields the protein CASSSVVRDSQETQYF.